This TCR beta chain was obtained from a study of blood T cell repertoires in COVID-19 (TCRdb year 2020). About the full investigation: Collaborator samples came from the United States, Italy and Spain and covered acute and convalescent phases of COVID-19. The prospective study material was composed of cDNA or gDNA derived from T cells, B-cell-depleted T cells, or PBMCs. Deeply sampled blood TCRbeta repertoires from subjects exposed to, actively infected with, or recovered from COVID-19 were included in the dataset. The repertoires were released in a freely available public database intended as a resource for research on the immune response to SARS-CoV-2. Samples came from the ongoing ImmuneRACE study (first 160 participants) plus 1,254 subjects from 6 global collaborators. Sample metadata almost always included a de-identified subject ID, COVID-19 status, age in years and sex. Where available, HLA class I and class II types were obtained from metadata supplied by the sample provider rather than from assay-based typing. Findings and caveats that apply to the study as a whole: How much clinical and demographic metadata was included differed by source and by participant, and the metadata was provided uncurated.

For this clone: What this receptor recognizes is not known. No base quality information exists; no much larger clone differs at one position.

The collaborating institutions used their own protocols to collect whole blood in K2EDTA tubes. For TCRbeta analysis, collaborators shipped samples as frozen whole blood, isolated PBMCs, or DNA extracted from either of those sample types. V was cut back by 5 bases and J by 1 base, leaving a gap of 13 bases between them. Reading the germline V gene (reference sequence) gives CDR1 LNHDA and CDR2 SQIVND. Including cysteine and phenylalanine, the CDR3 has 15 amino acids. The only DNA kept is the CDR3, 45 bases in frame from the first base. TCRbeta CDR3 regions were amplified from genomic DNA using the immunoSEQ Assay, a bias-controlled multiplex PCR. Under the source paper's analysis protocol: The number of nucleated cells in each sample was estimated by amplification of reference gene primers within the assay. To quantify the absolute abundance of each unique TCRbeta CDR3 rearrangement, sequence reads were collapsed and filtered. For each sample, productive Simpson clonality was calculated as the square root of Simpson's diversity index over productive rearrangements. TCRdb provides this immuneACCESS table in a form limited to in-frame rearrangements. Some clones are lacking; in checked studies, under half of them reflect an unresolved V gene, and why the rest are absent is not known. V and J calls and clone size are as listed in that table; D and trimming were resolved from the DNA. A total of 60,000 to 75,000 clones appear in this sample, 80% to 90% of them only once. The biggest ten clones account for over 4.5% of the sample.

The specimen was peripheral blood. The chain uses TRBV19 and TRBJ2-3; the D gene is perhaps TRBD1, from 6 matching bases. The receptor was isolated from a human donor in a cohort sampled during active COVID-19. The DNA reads TGTGCCAGTAGTCGCTCAGGGGCCGGCACAGATACGCAGTATTTT. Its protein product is CASSRSGAGTDTQYF.